This T cell receptor beta chain was observed in a study of blood T cell dynamics during melanoma immunotherapy. Across the study: First-line therapy was either pembrolizumab or nivolumab with ipilimumab for metastatic melanoma.

The sample's time point: week 3, after first cycle of checkpoint inhibitor. Only in-frame clones appear in the TCRdb table, and some are missing; sequencing was by immunoSEQ multiplex PCR. The sample consists of 10,000 to 12,000 clones, over 75% of them appearing once. The germline gives CDR1 SEHNR, CDR2 FQNEAQ (reference sequence). This CDR3 has 14 amino acids. Trimming stripped 2 bases from V and 2 bases from J, with 9 bases between. The receptor's source is a human donor with melanoma. J is TRBJ1-1 and V is TRBV7-9; the D is unclear. The starting material was blood, obtained from a patient treated with checkpoint blockade. The CDR3 nucleotides are TGTGCCAGCAGCTTAAGGTCTCTCAACACTGAAGCTTTCTTT. Translated: CASSLRSLNTEAFF.